This TCR beta chain was sequenced in a study of blood T cell repertoires in COVID-19 (dated by TCRdb to 2020 to 2021). The study in broad terms: Samples from collaborators originated in the United States, Italy and Spain and spanned both the acute and convalescent phases of COVID-19. The dataset comprised deeply sampled blood TCRbeta repertoires from subjects exposed to, actively infected with, or recovered from COVID-19. HLA class I and class II types, where available, came from metadata supplied by the sample provider rather than from assay-based typing. The prospective study material was composed of cDNA or gDNA derived from T cells, B-cell-depleted T cells, or PBMCs. Samples came from the ongoing ImmuneRACE study (first 160 participants) plus 1,254 subjects from 6 global collaborators. The repertoires were released in a freely available public database meant as a resource for research on the immune response to SARS-CoV-2. The sample metadata nearly always contained a de-identified subject ID, COVID-19 status, age in years and sex. General findings and caveats noted by the study authors: How much clinical and demographic metadata was included differed by source and by participant, and the metadata was provided uncurated.

Notes on this clone: Its target antigen remains unknown. Base qualities are not recorded, but no much larger clone differs from it by a single base.

The V end loses 4 bases and the J end loses 9 bases, and a stretch of 16 bases separates them. There are 14 amino acids in the CDR3, from cysteine to phenylalanine inclusive. Here the CDR3 DNA is all that survives: 42 bases in frame from base 1. Via the germline V gene (reference sequence), CDR1 is DFQATT and CDR2 SNEGSKA. The collaborating institutions used their own protocols to collect whole blood in K2EDTA tubes. For TCRbeta analysis, collaborators shipped samples as frozen whole blood, isolated PBMCs, or DNA extracted from either of those sample types. The immunoSEQ Assay, a bias-controlled multiplex PCR, was used to amplify TCRbeta CDR3 regions from genomic DNA. Per the original workflow: The number of nucleated cells in each sample was estimated by amplification of reference gene primers within the assay. To quantify the absolute abundance of each unique TCRbeta CDR3 rearrangement, sequence reads were collapsed and filtered. For each sample, productive Simpson clonality was calculated by taking the square root of Simpson's diversity index across productive rearrangements. As stored in TCRdb, this immuneACCESS dataset retains in-frame rearrangements with V and J assigned. A fraction of the clones does not appear; measured against another copy, unresolved V genes explain less than half of the discrepancy, and the remainder lacks a known reason. The DNA was the basis for D and trimming; V, J and clone size are from that table. This sample has some 150,000 clones in its table, and about three quarters of those were observed once. 3.5% to 5% of the sample comes from the top ten.

This chain is built from TRBV20-1 and TRBJ1-6, with a weak D call of TRBD1 (5 bases match). The origin of this receptor is a woman of 80 years or more with active or convalescent COVID-19. Sequencing was performed on peripheral blood. The nucleotide sequence is TGCAGTGCTACTGAGACAGCCATCAGTTCACCCCTCCACTTT. Its protein reads: CSATETAISSPLHF.